This T cell receptor beta chain was captured in a study of OX40 agonist ivuxolimab in advanced cancers. The study's findings and limits: Doses of 0.1 to 3.0 mg/kg were accompanied by clonal expansion of CD4+ and CD8+ blood T cells by week 6.

Using immunoSEQ multiplex PCR, the repertoire was profiled, and TCRdb retains in-frame clones only, with some absent. The repertoire holds about 45,000 clones, under 95% seen once, with around 19% in the top ten. CDR3 length equals 18 residues. With V trimmed by 7 bases and J by 1 base, 11 bases remained unmatched. The germline gives CDR1 LNHDA, CDR2 SQIVND (reference sequence). Comments on this clone: Its antigen is not identified.

This specimen consisted of CD4+ or CD8+ T cells sorted from blood, obtained in a trial of the OX40 agonist ivuxolimab. This sequence joins TRBV19 and TRBJ2-1; TRBD1 agrees at 12 bases. This clonotype was sampled from an adult with an advanced solid tumor such as melanoma, head and neck, liver or kidney cancer. DNA of the CDR3: TGTGCCAGTAAGGATGGGACAGGGGGCCCGAAATCCTACAATGAGCAGTTCTTC. Translating gives CASKDGTGGPKSYNEQFF.